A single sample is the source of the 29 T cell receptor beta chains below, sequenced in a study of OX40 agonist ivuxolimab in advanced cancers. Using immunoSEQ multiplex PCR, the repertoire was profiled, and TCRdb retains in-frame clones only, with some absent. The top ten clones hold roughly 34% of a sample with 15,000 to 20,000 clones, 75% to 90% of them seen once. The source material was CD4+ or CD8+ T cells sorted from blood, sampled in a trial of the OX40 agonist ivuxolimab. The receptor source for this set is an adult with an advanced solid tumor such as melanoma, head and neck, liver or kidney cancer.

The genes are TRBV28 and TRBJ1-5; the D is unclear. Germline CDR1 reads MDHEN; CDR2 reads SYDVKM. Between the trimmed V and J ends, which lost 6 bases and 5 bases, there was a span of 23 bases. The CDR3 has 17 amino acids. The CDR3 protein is CASSTPRVDTNYQPQHF. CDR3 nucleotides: TGTGCCAGCAGCACGCCGCGAGTCGACACAAACTATCAGCCCCAGCATTTT.

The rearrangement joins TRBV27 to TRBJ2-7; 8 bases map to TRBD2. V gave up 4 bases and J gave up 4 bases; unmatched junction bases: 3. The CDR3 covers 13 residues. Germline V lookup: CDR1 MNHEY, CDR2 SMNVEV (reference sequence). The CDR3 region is CASSWTSRYEQYF. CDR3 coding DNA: TGTGCCAGCAGTTGGACTAGCAGGTACGAGCAGTACTTC.

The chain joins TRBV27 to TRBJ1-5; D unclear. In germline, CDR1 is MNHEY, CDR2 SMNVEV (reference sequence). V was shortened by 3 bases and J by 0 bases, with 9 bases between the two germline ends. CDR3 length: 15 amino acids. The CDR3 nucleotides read TGTGCCAGCAGTTTGGTAGGGAATAGCAATCAGCCCCAGCATTTT. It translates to CASSLVGNSNQPQHF.

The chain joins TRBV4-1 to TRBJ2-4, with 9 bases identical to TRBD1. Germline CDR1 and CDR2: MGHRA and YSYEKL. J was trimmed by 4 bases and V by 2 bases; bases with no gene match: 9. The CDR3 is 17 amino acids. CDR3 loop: CASSQIKQGQGKNIQYF. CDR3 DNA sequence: TGCGCCAGCAGCCAAATTAAACAGGGACAGGGTAAAAACATTCAGTACTTC.

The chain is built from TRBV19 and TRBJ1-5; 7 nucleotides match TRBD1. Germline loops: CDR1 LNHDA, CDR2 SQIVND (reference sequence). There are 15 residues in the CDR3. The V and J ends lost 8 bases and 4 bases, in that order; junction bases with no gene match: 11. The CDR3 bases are TGTGCCAGTCGGACAGGCGGGCTTAGTAATCAGCCCCAGCATTTT. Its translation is CASRTGGLSNQPQHF.

The CDR3 nucleotides are TGTGCCAGTAGTGCTACAGGGGCTGGAAACACCATATATTTT. Translated: CASSATGAGNTIYF. This sequence joins TRBV19 and TRBJ1-3, with 7 bases fitting TRBD1. Per germline, CDR1 LNHDA and CDR2 SQIVND (reference sequence). V was clipped by 5 bases and J by 2 bases; unmatched bases: 3. This CDR3 is built from 14 residues. The full variable domain, with the rest looked up from reference TRBV19 and TRBJ1-3, is DGGITQSPKYLFRKEGQNVTLSCEQNLNHDAMYWYRQDPGQGLRLIYYSQIVNDFQKGDIAEGYSVSREKKESFPLTVTSAQKNPTAFYLCASSATGAGNTIYFGEGSWLTVV.

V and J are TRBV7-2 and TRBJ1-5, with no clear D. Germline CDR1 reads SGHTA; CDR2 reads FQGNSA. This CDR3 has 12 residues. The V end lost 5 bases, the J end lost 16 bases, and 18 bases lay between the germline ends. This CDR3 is CASSLVDGAKHF. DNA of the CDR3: TGTGCCAGCAGCCTGGTAGACGGCGCCAAACATTTT.

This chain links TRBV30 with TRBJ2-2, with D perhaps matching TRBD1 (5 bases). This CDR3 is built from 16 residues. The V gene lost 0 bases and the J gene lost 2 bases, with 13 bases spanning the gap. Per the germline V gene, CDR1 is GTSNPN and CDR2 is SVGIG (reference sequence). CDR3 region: CAWSVFPGHNTGELFF. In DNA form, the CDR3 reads TGTGCCTGGAGTGTATTTCCTGGACACAACACCGGGGAGCTGTTTTTT.

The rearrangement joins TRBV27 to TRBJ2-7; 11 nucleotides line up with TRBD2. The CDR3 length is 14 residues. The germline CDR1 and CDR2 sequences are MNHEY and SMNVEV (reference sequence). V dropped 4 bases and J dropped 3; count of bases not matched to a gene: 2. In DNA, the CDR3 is TGTGCCAGCAGTTCGGGGACTAGCGGCTACGAGCAGTACTTC. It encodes CASSSGTSGYEQYF.

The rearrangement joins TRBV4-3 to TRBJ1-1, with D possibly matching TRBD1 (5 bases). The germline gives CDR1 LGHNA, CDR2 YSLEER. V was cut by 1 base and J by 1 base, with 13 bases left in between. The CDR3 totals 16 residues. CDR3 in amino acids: CASSQAYRTGNTEAFF. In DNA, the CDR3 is TGCGCCAGCAGCCAAGCTTACAGAACAGGGAACACTGAAGCTTTCTTT.

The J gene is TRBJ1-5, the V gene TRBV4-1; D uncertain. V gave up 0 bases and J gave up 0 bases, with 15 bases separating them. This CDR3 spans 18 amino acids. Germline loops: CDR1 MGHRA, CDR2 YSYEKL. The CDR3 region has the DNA TGCGCCAGCAGCCAAGAAGTCCCGGAGAGTTATAGCAATCAGCCCCAGCATTTT. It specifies CASSQEVPESYSNQPQHF.

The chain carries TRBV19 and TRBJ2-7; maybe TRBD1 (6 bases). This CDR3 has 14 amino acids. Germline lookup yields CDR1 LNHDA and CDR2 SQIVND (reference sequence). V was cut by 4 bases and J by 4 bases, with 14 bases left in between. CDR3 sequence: CASSTSGTQYEQYF. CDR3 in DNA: TGTGCCAGTAGTACCTCCGGGACACAGTACGAGCAGTACTTC.

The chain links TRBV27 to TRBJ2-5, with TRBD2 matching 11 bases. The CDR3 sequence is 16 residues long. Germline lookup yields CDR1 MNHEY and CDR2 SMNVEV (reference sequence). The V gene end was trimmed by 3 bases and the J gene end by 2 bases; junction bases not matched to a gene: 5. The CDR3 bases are TGTGCCAGCAGTTTTATGACTAGCGGGGATCAAGAGACCCAGTACTTC. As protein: CASSFMTSGDQETQYF.

This chain's CDR3 is CASSRFTGGDTQYF. In DNA, the CDR3 is TGTGCCAGCAGTCGTTTTACAGGGGGAGATACGCAGTATTTT. This chain uses TRBV7-3 with TRBJ2-3; 8 bases match TRBD1. J gave up 5 bases and V 6 bases, and 7 bases lay outside the gene matches. This CDR3 contains 14 residues. Germline loops: CDR1 SGHTA, CDR2 FQGTGA.

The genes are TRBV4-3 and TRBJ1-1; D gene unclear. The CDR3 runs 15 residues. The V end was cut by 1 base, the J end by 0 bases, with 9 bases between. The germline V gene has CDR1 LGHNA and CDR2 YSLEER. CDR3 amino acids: CASSQGRVLNTEAFF. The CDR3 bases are TGCGCCAGCAGCCAAGGGCGGGTATTGAACACTGAAGCTTTCTTT.

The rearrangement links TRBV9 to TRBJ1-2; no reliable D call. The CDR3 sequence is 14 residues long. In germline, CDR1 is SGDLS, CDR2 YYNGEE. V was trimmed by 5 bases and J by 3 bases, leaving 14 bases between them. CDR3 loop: CASSTLPRDYGYTF. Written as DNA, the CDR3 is TGTGCCAGCAGTACCCTCCCTCGAGACTATGGCTACACCTTC.

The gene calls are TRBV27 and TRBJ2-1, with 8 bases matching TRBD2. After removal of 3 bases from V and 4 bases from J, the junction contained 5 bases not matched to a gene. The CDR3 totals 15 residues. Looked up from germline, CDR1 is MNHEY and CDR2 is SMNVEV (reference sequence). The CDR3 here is CASSLAGGGYNEQFF. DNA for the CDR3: TGTGCCAGCAGTTTGGCGGGAGGCGGTTACAATGAGCAGTTCTTC.

The CDR3 bases are TGTGCCAGCAGTTCCCCAGTTCTCAGCGGGACGTCCTACGAGCAGTACTTC. Protein sequence: CASSSPVLSGTSYEQYF. V gene TRBV28 combines with J gene TRBJ2-7, with TRBD2 matching over 7 bases. CDR3 size: 17 residues. Per the germline V gene, CDR1 is MDHEN and CDR2 is SYDVKM. Germline trimming cut 4 bases from V and 1 base from J; bases unmatched to any gene: 13.

CDR3 in amino acids: CASSGAWEPQHF. The CDR3 DNA reads TGTGCCAGTAGTGGGGCTTGGGAGCCCCAGCATTTT. V usage is TRBV19 and J usage is TRBJ1-5, with D possibly TRBD1 on 5 matching bases. CDR1 is LNHDA, CDR2 SQIVND, per germline (reference sequence). The CDR3 runs 12 residues. The V end lost 5 bases, the J end lost 8 bases, and 10 bases lay between the germline ends.

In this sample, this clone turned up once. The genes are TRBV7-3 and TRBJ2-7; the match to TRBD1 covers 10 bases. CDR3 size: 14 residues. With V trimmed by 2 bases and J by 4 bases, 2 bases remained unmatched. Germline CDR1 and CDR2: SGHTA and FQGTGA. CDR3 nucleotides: TGTGCCAGCAGCTTAGGGGGACAGGGGTACGAGCAGTACTTC. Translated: CASSLGGQGYEQYF.

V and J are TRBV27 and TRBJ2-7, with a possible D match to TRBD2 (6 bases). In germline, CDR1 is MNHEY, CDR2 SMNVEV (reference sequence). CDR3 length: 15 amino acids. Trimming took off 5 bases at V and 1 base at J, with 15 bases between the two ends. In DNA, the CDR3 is TGTGCCAGCAGTCTGATGGGGGACTTGTCCTACGAGCAGTACTTC. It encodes CASSLMGDLSYEQYF.

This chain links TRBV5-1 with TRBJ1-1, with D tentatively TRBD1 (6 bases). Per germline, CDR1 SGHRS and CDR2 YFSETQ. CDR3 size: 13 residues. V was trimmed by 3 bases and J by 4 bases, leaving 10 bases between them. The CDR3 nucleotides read TGCGCCAGCAGCTCAGGAGGGGGCACTGAAGCTTTCTTT. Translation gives CASSSGGGTEAFF.

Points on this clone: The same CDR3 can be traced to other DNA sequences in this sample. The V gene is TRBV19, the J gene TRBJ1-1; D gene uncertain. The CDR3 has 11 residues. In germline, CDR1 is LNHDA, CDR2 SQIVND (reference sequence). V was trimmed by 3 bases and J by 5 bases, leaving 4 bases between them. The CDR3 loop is CASSIGTEAFF. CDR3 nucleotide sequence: TGTGCCAGTAGTATCGGTACTGAAGCTTTCTTT. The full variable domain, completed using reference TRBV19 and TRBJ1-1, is DGGITQSPKYLFRKEGQNVTLSCEQNLNHDAMYWYRQDPGQGLRLIYYSQIVNDFQKGDIAEGYSVSREKKESFPLTVTSAQKNPTAFYLCASSIGTEAFFGQGTRLTVV.

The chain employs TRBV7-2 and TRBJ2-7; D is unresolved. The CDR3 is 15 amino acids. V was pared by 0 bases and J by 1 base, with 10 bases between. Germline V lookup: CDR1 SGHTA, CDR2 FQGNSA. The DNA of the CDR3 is TGTGCCAGCAGCTTAGCACATGATCCTTCCTACGAGCAGTACTTC. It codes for CASSLAHDPSYEQYF.

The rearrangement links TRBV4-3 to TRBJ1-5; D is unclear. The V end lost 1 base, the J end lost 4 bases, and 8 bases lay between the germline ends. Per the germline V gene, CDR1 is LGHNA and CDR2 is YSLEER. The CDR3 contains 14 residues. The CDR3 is CASSQGTDNQPQHF. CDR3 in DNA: TGCGCCAGCAGCCAAGGGACCGATAATCAGCCCCAGCATTTT.

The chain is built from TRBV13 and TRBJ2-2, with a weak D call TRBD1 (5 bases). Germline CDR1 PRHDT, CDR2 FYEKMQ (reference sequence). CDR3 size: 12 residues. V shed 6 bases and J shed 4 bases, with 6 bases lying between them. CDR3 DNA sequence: TGTGCCAGCAGGGGGCTCACCGGGGAGCTGTTTTTT. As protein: CASRGLTGELFF.

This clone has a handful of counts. Here the CDR3 DNA reads TGTGCCAGCAGCCCGACAGGGTGGTACGAGCAGTACTTC. Protein product: CASSPTGWYEQYF. This chain connects TRBV5-6 to TRBJ2-7, with 7 positions matching TRBD1. Germline lookup yields CDR1 SGHDT and CDR2 YYEEEE. This CDR3 contains 13 residues. V shed 4 bases and J 4 bases; nucleotides not matched to a gene: 5.

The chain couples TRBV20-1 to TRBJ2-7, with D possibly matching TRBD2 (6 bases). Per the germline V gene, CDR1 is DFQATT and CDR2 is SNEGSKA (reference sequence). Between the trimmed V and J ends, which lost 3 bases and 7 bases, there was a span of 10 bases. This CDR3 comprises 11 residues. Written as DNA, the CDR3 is TGCAGTGCTAGTCGAGGAGGGGAGCAGTACTTC. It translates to CSASRGGEQYF.

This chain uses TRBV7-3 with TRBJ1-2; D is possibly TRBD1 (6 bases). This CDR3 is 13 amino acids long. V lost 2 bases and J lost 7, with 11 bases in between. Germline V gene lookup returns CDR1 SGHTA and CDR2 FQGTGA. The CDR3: CASSLGGQGGYTF. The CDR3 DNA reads TGTGCCAGCAGCTTAGGGGGGCAGGGTGGCTACACCTTC. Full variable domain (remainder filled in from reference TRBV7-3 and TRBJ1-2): GAGVSQTPSNKVTEKGKYVELRCDPISGHTALYWYRQSLGQGPEFLIYFQGTGAADDSGLPNDRFFAVRPEGSVSTLKIQRTERGDSAVYLCASSLGGQGGYTFGSGTRLTVV.